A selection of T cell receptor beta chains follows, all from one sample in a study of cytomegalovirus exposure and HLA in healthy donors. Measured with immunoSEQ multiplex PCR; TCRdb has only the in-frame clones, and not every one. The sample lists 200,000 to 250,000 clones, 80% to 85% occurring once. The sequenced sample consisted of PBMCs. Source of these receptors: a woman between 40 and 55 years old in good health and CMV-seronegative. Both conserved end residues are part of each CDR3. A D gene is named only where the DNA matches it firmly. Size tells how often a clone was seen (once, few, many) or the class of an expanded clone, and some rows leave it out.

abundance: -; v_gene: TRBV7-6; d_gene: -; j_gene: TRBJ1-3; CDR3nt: TGTGCCAGCAGCTTCCCCGGTGGGGGGAACACCATATATTTT; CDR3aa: CASSFPGGGNTIYF
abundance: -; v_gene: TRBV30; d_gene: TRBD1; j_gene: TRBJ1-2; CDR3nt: TGTGCCTGGGGGACAGGGTCTAACTATGGCTACACCTTC; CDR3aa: CAWGTGSNYGYTF
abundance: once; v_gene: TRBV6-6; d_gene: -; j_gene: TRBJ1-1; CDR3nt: TGTGCCAGCAGTTCTGAGGTGAACACTGAAGCTTTCTTT; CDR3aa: CASSSEVNTEAFF
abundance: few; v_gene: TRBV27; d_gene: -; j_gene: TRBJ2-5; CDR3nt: TGTGCCAGCACCCCATGGGGGGAAGAGACCCAGTACTTC; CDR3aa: CASTPWGEETQYF
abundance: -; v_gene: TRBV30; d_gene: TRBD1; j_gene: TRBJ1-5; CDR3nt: TGTGCCTGTCAGACAGGGGGTTCTCGGCCCCAGCATTTT; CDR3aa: CACQTGGSRPQHF
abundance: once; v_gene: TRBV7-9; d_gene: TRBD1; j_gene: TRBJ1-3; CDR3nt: TGTGCGGGGACAGCTGGAAACACCATATATTTT; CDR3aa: CAGTAGNTIYF
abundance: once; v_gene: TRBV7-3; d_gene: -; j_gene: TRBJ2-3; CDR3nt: TGTGCCAGCAGTCGAACGCCGGTGTCCACAGATACGCAGTATTTT; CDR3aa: CASSRTPVSTDTQYF
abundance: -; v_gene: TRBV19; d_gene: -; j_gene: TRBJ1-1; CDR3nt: TGTGCCAGTAGTAACAGGGAGGGCACTGAAGCTTTCTTT; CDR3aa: CASSNREGTEAFF
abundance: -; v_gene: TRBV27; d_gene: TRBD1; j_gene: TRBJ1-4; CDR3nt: TGTGCCAGCAGCCGAGGGACAGGGGAGGAAAAACTGTTTTTT; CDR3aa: CASSRGTGEEKLFF
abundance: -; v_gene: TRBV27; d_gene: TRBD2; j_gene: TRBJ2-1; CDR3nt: TGTGCCAGCATGCGGGAGAGTGGTTACAATGAGCAGTTCTTC; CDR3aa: CASMRESGYNEQFF
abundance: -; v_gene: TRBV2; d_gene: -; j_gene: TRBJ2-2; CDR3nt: TGTGCCAGCAGTGAAGCGATAGCGCACACCGGGGAGCTGTTTTTT; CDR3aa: CASSEAIAHTGELFF
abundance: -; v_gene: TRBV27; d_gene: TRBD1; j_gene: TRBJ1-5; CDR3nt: TGTGCCAGCAAACAGGGGCCCCATCAGCCCCAGCATTTT; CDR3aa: CASKQGPHQPQHF
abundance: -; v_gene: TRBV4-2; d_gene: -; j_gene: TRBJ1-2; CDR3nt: TGTGCCACTGGGGAGGGCAACTATGGCTACACCTTC; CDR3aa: CATGEGNYGYTF
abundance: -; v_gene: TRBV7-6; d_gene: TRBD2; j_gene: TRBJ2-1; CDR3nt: TGTGCCAGCACCCGCGCTCCGACCGCGGGAGACAATGAGCAGTTCTTC; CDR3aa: CASTRAPTAGDNEQFF
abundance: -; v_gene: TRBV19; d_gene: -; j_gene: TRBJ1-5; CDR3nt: TGTGCCAGTAGATCGGCGGCAGTCAATAGCAATCAGCCCCAGCATTTT; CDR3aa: CASRSAAVNSNQPQHF
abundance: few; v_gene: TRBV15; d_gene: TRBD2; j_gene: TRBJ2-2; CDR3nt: TGTGCCACCAGCAGAGATACGGGACTAGCGGGAGTTCCCGGGGAGCTGTTTTTT; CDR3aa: CATSRDTGLAGVPGELFF
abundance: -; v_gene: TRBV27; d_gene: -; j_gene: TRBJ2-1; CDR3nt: TGTGCCAGCAGTTTAGGCGGTTACAATGAGCAGTTCTTC; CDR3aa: CASSLGGYNEQFF
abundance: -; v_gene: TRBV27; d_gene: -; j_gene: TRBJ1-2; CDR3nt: TGTGCCAGCAGTTTATCACAGGGTAATGGCTACACCTTC; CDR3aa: CASSLSQGNGYTF
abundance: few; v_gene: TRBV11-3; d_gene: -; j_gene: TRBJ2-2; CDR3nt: TGTGCCAGCAGCTTAGGCGTGAGGTCGCCGACCGCCAGGGACACCGGGGAGCTGTTTTTT; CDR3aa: CASSLGVRSPTARDTGELFF
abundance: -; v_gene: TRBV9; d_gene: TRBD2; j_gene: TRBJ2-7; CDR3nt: TGTGCCAGCAGCGGAAGCGGGAGCTCCTACGAGCAGTACTTC; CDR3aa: CASSGSGSSYEQYF
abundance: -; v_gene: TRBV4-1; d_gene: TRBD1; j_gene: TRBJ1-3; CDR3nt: TGCGCCAGCAGCCCTGGACAGGGGGCAAGAGGAAACACCATATATTTT; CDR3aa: CASSPGQGARGNTIYF
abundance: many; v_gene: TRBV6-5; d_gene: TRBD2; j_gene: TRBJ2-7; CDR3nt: TGTGCCAGCAGTAAGAGCGGGAGAGGACTGGCGTACTTC; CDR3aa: CASSKSGRGLAYF
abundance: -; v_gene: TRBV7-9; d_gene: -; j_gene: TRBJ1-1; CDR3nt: TGTGCCAGCAGCTTATCCGGGGGCACTGAAGCTTTCTTT; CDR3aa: CASSLSGGTEAFF
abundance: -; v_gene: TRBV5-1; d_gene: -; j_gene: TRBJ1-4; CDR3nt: TGCGCCAGCAGCGGTTCAGGGAACAAGTTTACTAATGAAAAACTGTTTTTT; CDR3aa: CASSGSGNKFTNEKLFF
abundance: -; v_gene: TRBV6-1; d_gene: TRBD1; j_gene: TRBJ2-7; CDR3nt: TGTGCCAGCAAAACAAGAGGGGGCGGATCGGACGAGCAGTACTTC; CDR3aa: CASKTRGGGSDEQYF
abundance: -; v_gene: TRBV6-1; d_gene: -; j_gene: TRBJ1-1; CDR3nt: TGTGCCAGCAGTGAAGTTTTGCGCGCTGAAGCTTTCTTT; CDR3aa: CASSEVLRAEAFF
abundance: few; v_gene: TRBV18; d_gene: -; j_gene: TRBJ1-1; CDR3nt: TGTGCCAGCGCACTCGGGTTGGAGACTGAAGCTTTCTTT; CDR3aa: CASALGLETEAFF
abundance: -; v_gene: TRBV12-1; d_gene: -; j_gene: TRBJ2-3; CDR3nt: TGTGCCAGCAGCTCGGCCCATAAGCGGGAGGATGATACGCAGTATTTT; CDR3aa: CASSSAHKREDDTQYF
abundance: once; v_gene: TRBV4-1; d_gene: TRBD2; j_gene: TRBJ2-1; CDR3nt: TGCGCCAGCAGCCAAGGGTTGGCTAGCGGGACTCACAATGAGCAGTTCTTC; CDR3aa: CASSQGLASGTHNEQFF
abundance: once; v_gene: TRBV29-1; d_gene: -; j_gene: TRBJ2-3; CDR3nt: TGCAGCGTCGAGGGGGCAGATACGCAGTATTTT; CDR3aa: CSVEGADTQYF
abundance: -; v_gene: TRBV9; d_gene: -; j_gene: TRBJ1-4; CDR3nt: TGTGCCAGCAGCCATCTTGGGGAGAGGGTTCAAGAAAAACTGTTTTTT; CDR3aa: CASSHLGERVQEKLFF
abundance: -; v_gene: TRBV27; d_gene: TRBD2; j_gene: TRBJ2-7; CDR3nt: TGTGCCAGCAGCTTGGGACTAGCGGAAACCTACGAGCAGTACTTC; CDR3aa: CASSLGLAETYEQYF
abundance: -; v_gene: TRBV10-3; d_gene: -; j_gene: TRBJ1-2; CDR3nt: TGTGCCATCAGCACGACAGATCTTAAGACAGATGGCTACACCTTC; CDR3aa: CAISTTDLKTDGYTF
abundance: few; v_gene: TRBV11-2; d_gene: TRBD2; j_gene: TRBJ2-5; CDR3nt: TGTGCCAGCAGGCGGGGGTTAGAGACCCAGTACTTC; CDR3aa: CASRRGLETQYF
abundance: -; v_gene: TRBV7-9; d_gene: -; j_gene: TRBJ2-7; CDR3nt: TGTGCCAGCACGGGGGAGTGGGGTTCCGACGAGCAGTACTTC; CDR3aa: CASTGEWGSDEQYF
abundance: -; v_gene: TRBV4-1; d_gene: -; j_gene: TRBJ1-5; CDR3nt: TGCGCCAGCAGCCAAGATGGAGAAGGGGTGTGGCAGCCCCAGCATTTT; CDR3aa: CASSQDGEGVWQPQHF
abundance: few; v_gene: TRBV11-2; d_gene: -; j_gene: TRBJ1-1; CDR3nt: TGTGCCAGCAGCTTAGCGGCCGGGACTGAAGCTTTCTTT; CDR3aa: CASSLAAGTEAFF
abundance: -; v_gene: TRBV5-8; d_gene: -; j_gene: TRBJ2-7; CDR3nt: TGTGCCAGCAGCTGGAGACCGGTCGCCTACGAGCAGTACTTC; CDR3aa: CASSWRPVAYEQYF
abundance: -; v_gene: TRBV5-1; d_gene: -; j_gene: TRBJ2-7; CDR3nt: TGCGCCAGCAGCTTTGGGAACCAGGGGGAGCAGTACTTC; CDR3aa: CASSFGNQGEQYF
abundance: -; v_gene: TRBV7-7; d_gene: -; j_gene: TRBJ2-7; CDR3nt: TGTGCCAGCAGCTTAAGTCCCGGCTCCTACGAGCAGTACTTC; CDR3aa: CASSLSPGSYEQYF
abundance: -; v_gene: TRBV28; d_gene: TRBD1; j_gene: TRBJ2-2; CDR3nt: TGTGCCAGCAGTCTCCATCGGGACAGGAGTTTCACCGGGGAGCTGTTTTTT; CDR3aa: CASSLHRDRSFTGELFF
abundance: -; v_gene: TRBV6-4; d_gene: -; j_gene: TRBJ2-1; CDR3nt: TGTGCCAGCAGTCACTACCCGAGCTCCTACAATGAGCAGTTCTTC; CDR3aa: CASSHYPSSYNEQFF
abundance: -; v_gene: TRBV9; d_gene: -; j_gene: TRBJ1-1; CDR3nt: TGTGCCAGCAGCGTCTCCGGGGGGTCCATGAACACTGAAGCTTTCTTT; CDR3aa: CASSVSGGSMNTEAFF
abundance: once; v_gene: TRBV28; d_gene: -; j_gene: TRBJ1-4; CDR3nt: TGTGCCGGGGGGGCGACAAATGAAAAACTGTTTTTT; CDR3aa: CAGGATNEKLFF
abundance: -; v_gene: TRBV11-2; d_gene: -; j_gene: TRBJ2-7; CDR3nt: TGTGCCAGCAGCTTTGTAGTATCTGGCGGGACCGTCTACGAGCAGTACTTC; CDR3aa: CASSFVVSGGTVYEQYF
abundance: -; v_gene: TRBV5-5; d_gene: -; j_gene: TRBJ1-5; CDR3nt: TGTGCCAGCAGCTTCACGGGGTTTAACAATCAGCCCCAGCATTTT; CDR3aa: CASSFTGFNNQPQHF
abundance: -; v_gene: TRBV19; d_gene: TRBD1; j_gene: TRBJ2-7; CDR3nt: TGTGCCAGTAGTGATCCAGGGACAGGGGGCTACGAGCAGTACTTC; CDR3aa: CASSDPGTGGYEQYF
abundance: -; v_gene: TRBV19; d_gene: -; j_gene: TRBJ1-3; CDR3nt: TGTGCCAGTAGTATAGGGGGTGGCAGGAGGTCCTCTGGAAACACCATATATTTT; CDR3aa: CASSIGGGRRSSGNTIYF
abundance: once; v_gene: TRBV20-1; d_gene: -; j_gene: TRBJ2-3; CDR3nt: TGCAGTGCTAGAGATATACTAGCAATGTATTTT; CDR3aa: CSARDILAMYF
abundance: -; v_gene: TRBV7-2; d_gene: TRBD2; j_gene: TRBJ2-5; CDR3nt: TGTGCCAGCAGCTTTGGCGGGGGCCAAGAGACCCAGTACTTC; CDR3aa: CASSFGGGQETQYF
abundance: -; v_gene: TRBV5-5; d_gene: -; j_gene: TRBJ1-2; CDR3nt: TGTGCCAGCAGCCTCCTGCGGGGGCAACATGGCTACACCTTC; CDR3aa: CASSLLRGQHGYTF
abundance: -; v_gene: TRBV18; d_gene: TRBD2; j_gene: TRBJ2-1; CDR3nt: TGTGCCAGCTCATCGACTAGCGGGAGTCTACAGAATGAGCAGTTCTTC; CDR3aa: CASSSTSGSLQNEQFF
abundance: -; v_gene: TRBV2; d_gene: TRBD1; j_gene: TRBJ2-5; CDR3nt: TGTGCCAGCAGGGCCGGGGACAGGGGGACCCAGTACTTC; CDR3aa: CASRAGDRGTQYF
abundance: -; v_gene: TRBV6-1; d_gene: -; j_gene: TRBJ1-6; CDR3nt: TGTGCCAGCAGTGACAGGGATTCACCCCTCCACTTT; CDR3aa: CASSDRDSPLHF
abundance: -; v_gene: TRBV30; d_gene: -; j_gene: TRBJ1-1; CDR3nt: TGTGCCTGGAGTGTACAGTTCACTGAAGCTTTCTTT; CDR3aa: CAWSVQFTEAFF
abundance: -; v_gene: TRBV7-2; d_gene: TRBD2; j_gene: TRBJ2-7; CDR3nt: TGTGCCAGCAGCTTCCTGGGACTAGAGGCCTACGAGCAGTACTTC; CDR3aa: CASSFLGLEAYEQYF
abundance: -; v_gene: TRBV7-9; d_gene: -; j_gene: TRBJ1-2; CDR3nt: TGTGCCAGCAGCCTAATAGCGGTCGACTACACCTTC; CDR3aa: CASSLIAVDYTF